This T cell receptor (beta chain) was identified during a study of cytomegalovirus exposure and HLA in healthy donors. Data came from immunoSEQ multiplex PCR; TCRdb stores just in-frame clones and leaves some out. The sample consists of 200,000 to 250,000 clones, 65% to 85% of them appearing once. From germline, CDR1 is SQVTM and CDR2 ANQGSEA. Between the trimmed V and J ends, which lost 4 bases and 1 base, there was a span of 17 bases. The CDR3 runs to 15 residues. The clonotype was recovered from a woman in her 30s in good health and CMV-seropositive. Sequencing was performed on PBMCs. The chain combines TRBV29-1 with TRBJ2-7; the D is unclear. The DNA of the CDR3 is TGCAGCGTTGGGGGTTTTGAGTCGCAATCCTACGAGCAGTACTTC. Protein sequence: CSVGGFESQSYEQYF.